This paragraph reports one T cell receptor (beta chain). Its cognate antigen is unknown. The source of the sample is a study of cytomegalovirus exposure and HLA in healthy donors. This CDR3 is 18 amino acids long. From germline, CDR1 is SGHRS and CDR2 YFSETQ. V dropped 0 bases and J dropped 0; count of bases not matched to a gene: 6. Researchers ran the PCR with 60 Vbeta and 13 Jbeta primers. TCRdb keeps only in-frame clones here, not all; method: immunoSEQ multiplex PCR. The sample lists 100,000 to 140,000 clones; 73% were seen once. Overall study results and limits: The later analysis indicated that the majority of CMV-associated TCR beta chains appeared HLA-restricted.

These donors, healthy bone marrow donors, were studied. These donors counted as nominally healthy when sampled, but unrecorded immune exposures were likely. The sample consisted of PBMCs. This TCR derives from a young man in good health and CMV-seronegative. This chain connects TRBV5-1 to TRBJ1-4; 9 bases fit TRBD1. The CDR3: CASSLGRGQGATNEKLFF. The CDR3 nucleotides read TGCGCCAGCAGCTTGGGGAGGGGACAGGGTGCAACTAATGAAAAACTGTTTTTT.